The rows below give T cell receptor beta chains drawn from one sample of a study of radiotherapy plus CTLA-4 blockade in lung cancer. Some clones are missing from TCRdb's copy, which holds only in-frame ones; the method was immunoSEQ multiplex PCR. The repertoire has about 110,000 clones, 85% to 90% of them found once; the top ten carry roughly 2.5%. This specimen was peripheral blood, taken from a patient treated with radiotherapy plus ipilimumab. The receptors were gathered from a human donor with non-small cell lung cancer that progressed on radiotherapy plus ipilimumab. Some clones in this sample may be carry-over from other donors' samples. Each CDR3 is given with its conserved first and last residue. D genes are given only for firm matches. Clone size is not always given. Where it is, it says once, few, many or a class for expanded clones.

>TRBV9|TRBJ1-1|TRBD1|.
CASSDGQGKAFF
TGTGCCAGCAGCGATGGACAGGGTAAAGCTTTCTTT
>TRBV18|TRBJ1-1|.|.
CASSPLKGVNTEAFF
TGTGCCAGCTCACCATTAAAGGGGGTGAACACTGAAGCTTTCTTT
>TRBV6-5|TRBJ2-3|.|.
CASSPTGPTDTQYF
TGTGCCAGCAGTCCGACAGGTCCCACAGATACGCAGTATTTT
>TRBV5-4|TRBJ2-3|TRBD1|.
CASSLLARGDTQYF
TGTGCCAGCAGCCTATTGGCCAGGGGGGATACGCAGTATTTT
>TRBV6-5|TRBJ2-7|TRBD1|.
CASSPGQGSYEQYF
TGTGCCAGCAGTCCGGGACAGGGCTCCTACGAGCAGTACTTC
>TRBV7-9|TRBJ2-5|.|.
CASSLDTPETQYF
TGTGCCAGCAGCTTAGACACCCCCGAGACCCAGTACTTC
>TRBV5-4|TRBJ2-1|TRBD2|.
CASSLGAGGRNEQFF
TGTGCCAGCAGCCTTGGAGCGGGGGGGCGCAATGAGCAGTTCTTC
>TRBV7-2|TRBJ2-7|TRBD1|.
CASSPTGAVQYF
TGTGCCAGCAGCCCGACAGGGGCTGTGCAGTACTTC
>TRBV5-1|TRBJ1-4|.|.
CASSLGGENEKLFF
TGCGCCAGCAGCTTGGGGGGCGAGAATGAAAAACTGTTTTTT
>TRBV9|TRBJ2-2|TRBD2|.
CASSPGLAGPLNHTGELFF
TGTGCCAGCAGCCCGGGACTAGCGGGTCCCCTTAATCACACCGGGGAGCTGTTTTTT
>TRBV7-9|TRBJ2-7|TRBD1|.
CASSSDRGAYEQYF
TGTGCCAGCAGTTCGGACAGGGGGGCCTACGAGCAGTACTTC
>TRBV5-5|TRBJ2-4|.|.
CASSLPTPGDIQYF
TGTGCCAGCAGCCTGCCGACCCCGGGGGACATTCAGTACTTC
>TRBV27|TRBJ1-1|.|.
CASSLNGGGGTEAFF
TGTGCCAGCAGTTTGAATGGGGGCGGAGGGACTGAAGCTTTCTTT
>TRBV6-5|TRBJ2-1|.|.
CASSYALSSYNEQFF
TGTGCCAGCAGTTACGCACTAAGCTCCTACAATGAGCAGTTCTTC
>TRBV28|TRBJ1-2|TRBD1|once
CASSIQGNYGYTF
TGTGCCAGCAGCATACAGGGGAACTATGGCTACACCTTC
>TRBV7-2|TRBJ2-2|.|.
CASSFVIWGTGELFF
TGTGCCAGCAGCTTCGTTATTTGGGGTACCGGGGAGCTGTTTTTT
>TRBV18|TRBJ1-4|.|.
CASSPKEGFNEKLFF
TGTGCCAGCTCACCGAAGGAGGGGTTTAATGAAAAACTGTTTTTT
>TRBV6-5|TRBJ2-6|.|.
CASSSPAAGANVLTF
TGTGCCAGCAGTAGCCCTGCCGCTGGGGCCAACGTCCTGACTTTC
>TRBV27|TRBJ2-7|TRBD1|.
CASSLFGTGGFYEQYF
TGTGCCAGCAGTTTATTCGGGACAGGGGGTTTCTACGAGCAGTACTTC
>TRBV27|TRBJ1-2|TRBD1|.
CASSLGGRGGYGYTF
TGTGCCAGCAGTTTAGGGGGCAGGGGGGGGTATGGCTACACCTTC
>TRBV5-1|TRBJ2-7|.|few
CASSLGSLAGYEQYF
TGCGCCAGCAGCTTGGGTAGTCTAGCTGGCTACGAGCAGTACTTC
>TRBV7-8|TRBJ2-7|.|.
CASSLSLGSGSYEQYF
TGTGCCAGCAGCTTAAGTTTGGGGTCAGGCTCCTACGAGCAGTACTTC
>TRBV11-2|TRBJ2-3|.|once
CASSLEWGRLDTQYF
TGTGCCAGCAGCTTAGAATGGGGGAGGTTGGATACGCAGTATTTT
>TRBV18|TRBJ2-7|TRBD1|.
CASSPGVTGLAYEQYF
TGTGCCAGCTCACCTGGGGTGACAGGGCTCGCCTACGAGCAGTACTTC
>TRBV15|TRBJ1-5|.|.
CATSRGQLSNQPQHF
TGTGCCACCAGCAGAGGACAGCTTAGCAATCAGCCCCAGCATTTT
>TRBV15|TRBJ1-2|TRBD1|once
CATSKNPGQGGGYTF
TGTGCCACCAGCAAAAACCCGGGACAGGGAGGGGGCTACACCTTC
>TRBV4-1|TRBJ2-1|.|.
CASSQGPSSYNEQFF
TGCGCCAGCAGCCAAGGCCCCTCTTCCTACAATGAGCAGTTCTTC
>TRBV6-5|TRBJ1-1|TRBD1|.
CASSYSGTGDFEAFF
TGTGCCAGCAGTTATTCCGGGACAGGGGATTTTGAAGCTTTCTTT
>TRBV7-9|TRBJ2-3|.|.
CASSLSGAGTQYF
TGTGCCAGCAGCTTATCTGGGGCCGGTACGCAGTATTTT
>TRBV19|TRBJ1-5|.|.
CASSIRDQPQHF
TGTGCCAGTAGTATTCGGGACCAGCCCCAGCATTTT
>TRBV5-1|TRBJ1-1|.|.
CASSLWQQNTEAFF
TGCGCCAGCAGCTTGTGGCAGCAGAACACTGAAGCTTTCTTT
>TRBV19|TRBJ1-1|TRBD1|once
CASSSIWTDRMNTEAFF
TGTGCCAGTAGCAGTATATGGACGGACAGGATGAACACTGAAGCTTTCTTT
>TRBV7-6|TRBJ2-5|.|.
CASNVMGGGETQYF
TGTGCCAGCAACGTTATGGGCGGAGGGGAGACCCAGTACTTC
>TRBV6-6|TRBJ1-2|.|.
CASTPDGRNGYTF
TGTGCCAGCACCCCGGACGGGCGGAATGGCTACACCTTC
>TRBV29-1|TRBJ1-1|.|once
CSSSRGQGTEAFF
TGCAGTTCCTCGAGGGGCCAGGGGACTGAAGCTTTCTTT
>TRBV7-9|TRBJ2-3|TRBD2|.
CASSLLASGGGTDTQYF
TGTGCCAGCAGCTTATTAGCTAGCGGGGGGGGCACAGATACGCAGTATTTT
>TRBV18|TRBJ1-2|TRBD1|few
CASSPFDRVGDGYTF
TGTGCCAGCTCACCCTTCGACAGGGTGGGAGATGGCTACACCTTC
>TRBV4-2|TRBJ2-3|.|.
CASSQGGGIPTTDTQYF
TGTGCCAGCAGCCAAGGAGGGGGGATACCTACCACAGATACGCAGTATTTT
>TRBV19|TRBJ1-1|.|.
CASSIVTGHMNTEAFF
TGTGCCAGTAGTATAGTGACAGGCCACATGAACACTGAAGCTTTCTTT
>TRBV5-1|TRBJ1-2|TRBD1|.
CASSLAGGPNVLYGYTF
TGCGCCAGCAGCTTGGCAGGGGGACCCAATGTCCTCTATGGCTACACCTTC
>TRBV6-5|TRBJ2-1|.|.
CASSYLASYEQFF
TGTGCCAGCAGTTACCTCGCGAGTTATGAGCAGTTCTTC
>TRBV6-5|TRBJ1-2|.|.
CASRSGRGYGYTF
TGTGCCAGCAGGTCAGGGAGGGGCTATGGCTACACCTTC
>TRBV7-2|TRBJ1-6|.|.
CASSPGSPDNSPLHF
TGTGCCAGCAGCCCCGGCAGCCCTGATAATTCACCCCTCCACTTT
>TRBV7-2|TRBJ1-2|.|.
CASSPTGANYGYTF
TGTGCCAGCAGCCCGACAGGAGCAAACTATGGCTACACCTTC
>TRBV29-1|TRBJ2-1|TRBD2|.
CSVTAGALNSYNEQFF
TGCAGCGTTACAGCGGGGGCCCTAAACTCCTACAATGAGCAGTTCTTC
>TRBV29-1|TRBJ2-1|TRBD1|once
CSVTISTGSSYNEQFF
TGCAGCGTTACTATATCGACAGGGAGCTCCTACAATGAGCAGTTCTTC
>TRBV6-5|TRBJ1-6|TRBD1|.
CASSSTGAPPLHF
TGTGCCAGCAGTTCAACAGGGGCTCCACCCCTCCACTTT
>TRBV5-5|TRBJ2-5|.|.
CASSRTYLNGEETQYF
TGTGCCAGCAGCCGAACGTATTTGAACGGGGAGGAGACCCAGTACTTC